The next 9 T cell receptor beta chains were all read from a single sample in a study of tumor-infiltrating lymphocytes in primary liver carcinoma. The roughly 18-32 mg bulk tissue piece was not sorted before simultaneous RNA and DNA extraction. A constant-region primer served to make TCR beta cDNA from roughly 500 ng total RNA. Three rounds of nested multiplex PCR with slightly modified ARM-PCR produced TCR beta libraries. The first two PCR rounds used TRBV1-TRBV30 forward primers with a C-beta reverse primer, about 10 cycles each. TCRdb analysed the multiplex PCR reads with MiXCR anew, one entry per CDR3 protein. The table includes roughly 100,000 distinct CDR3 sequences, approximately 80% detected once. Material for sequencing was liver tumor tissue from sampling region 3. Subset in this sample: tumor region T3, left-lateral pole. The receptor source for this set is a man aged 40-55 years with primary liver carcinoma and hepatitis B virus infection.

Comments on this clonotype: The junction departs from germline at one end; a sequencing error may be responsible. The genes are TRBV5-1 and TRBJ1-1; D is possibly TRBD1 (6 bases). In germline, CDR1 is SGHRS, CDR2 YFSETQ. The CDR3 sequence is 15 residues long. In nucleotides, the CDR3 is TGCGCGAGCAGCGTAAACAGGGTGGCGGGCACTGAAGCTTTCTTT. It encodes CASSVNRVAGTEAFF.

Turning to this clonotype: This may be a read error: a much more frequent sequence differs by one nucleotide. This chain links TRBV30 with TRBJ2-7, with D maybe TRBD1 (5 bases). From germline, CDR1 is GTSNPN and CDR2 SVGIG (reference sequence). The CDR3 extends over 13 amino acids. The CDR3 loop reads CASHRIGVYEQYF. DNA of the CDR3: TGTGCTTCCCACCGGATAGGGGTATACGAGCAGTACTTC.

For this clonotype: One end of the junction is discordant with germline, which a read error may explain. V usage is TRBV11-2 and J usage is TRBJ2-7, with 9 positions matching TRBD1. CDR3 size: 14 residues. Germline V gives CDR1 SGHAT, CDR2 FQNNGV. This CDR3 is CASSLLGTGIERYF. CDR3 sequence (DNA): TGTGCCAGCAGCTTACTGGGGACAGGGATCGAGCGGTACTTC.

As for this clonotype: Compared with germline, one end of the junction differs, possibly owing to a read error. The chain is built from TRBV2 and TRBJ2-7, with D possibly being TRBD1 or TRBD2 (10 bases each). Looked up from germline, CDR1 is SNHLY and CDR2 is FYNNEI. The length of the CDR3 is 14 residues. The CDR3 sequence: CVSGRDRGDYEQYF. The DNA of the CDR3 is TGTGTCAGCGGGAGGGACAGGGGAGACTACGAGCAGTACTTC.

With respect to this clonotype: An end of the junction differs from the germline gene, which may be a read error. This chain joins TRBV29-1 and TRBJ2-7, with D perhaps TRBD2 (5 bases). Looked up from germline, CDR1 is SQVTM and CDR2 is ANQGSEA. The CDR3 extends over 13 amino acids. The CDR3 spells CSVQSREGRELYF. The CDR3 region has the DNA TGCAGCGTTCAATCGAGGGAAGGGCGTGAGCTGTACTTC.

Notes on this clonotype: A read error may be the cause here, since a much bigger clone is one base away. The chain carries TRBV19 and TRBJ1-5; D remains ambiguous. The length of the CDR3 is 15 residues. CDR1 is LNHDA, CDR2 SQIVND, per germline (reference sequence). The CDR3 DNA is TGTGCCAGTAGTTGGAGCCGCTATAGCAATCAGCTCCAGCATTTT. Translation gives CASSWSRYSNQLQHF.

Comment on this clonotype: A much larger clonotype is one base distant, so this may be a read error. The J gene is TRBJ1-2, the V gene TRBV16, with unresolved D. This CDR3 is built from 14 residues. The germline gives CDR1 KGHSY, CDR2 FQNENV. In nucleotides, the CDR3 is TGTGCCTGCAGCCAATCGGTAACGGGGTATGGCTACACCTTC. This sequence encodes CACSQSVTGYGYTF.

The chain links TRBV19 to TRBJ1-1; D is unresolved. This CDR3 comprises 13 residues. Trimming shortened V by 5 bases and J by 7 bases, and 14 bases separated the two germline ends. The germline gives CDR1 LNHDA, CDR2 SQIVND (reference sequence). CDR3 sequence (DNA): TGTGCCAGTAGTTATGCGGGCCCTCTTGAAGCTTTCTTT. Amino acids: CASSYAGPLEAFF. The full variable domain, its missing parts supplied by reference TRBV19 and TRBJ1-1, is DGGITQSPKYLFRKEGQNVTLSCEQNLNHDAMYWYRQDPGQGLRLIYYSQIVNDFQKGDIAEGYSVSREKKESFPLTVTSAQKNPTAFYLCASSYAGPLEAFFGQGTRLTVV.

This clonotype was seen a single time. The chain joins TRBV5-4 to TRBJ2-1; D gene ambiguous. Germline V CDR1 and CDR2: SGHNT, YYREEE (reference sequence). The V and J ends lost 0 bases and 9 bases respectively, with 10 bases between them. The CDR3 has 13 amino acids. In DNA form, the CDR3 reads TGTGCCAGCAGCTTGGGGGTAGTTGTTGAGCAGTTCTTC. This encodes CASSLGVVVEQFF.